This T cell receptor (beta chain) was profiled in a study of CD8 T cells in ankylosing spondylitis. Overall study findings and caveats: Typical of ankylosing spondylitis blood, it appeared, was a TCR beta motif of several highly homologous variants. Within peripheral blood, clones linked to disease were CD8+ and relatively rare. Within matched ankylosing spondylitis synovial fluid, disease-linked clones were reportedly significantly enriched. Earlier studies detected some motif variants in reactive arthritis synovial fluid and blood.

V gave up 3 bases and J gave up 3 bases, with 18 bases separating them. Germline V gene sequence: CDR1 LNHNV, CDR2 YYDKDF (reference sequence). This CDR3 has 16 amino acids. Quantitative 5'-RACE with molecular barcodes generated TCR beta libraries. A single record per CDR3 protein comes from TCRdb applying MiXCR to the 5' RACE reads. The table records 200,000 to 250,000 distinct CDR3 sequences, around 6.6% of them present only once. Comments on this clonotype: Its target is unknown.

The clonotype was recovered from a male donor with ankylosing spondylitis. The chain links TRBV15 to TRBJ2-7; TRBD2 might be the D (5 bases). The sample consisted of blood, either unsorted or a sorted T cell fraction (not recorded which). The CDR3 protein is CATSSPLLGEDYEQYF. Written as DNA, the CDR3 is TGTGCCACCAGCAGTCCGCTACTAGGCGAGGACTACGAGCAGTACTTC. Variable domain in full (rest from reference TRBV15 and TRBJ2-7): DAMVIQNPRYQVTQFGKPVTLSCSQTLNHNVMYWYQQKSSQAPKLLFHYYDKDFNNEADTPDNFQSRRPNTSFCFLDIRSPGLGDTAMYLCATSSPLLGEDYEQYFGPGTRLTVT.